Below are 28 T cell receptor beta chains sequenced from a single sample in a study of cytomegalovirus exposure and HLA in healthy donors. Generated by immunoSEQ multiplex PCR, the TCRdb table keeps only in-frame clones and is missing some. The table includes some 120,000 clones, 95% to 96% detected once. Sequencing was performed on PBMCs. The receptor set was obtained from a man aged 18-30 years in good health and CMV-seronegative.

The rearrangement joins TRBV28 to TRBJ2-5, with 9 bases matching TRBD2. The J segment lost 7 bases and the V segment lost 5 bases, leaving 8 bases of the junction unmatched. This CDR3 region has 14 residues. Per germline, CDR1 MDHEN and CDR2 SYDVKM. The CDR3 DNA follows: TGTGCCAGCAGTCCGGGGACTAGCTTGGGGACCCAGTACTTC. Residues: CASSPGTSLGTQYF.

J is TRBJ2-7 and V is TRBV28; 9 positions match TRBD2. The CDR3 has 15 amino acids. With 6 bases clipped from V and 5 bases from J, the junction kept 11 bases outside the gene matches. Germline values: CDR1 MDHEN, CDR2 SYDVKM. The CDR3 nucleotides are TGTGCCAGCAGCCCCTCGGTAGCGGGGGCTCACGAGCAGTACTTC. Protein: CASSPSVAGAHEQYF.

In nucleotides, the CDR3 is TGTGCCAGCATCGCCTCCGGGACAGGTCGTCGGAATGAGCAGTTCTTC. Translation: CASIASGTGRRNEQFF. V is TRBV28 and J is TRBJ2-1; 8 bases align to TRBD1. The trim removed 7 bases at V and 7 bases at J, leaving 15 bases unmatched. The CDR3 has 16 amino acids. Looked up from germline, CDR1 is MDHEN and CDR2 is SYDVKM.

The chain employs TRBV27 and TRBJ2-1; 8 nucleotides line up with TRBD2. V was clipped by 6 bases and J by 8 bases; unmatched bases: 15. This CDR3 has 16 residues. Germline CDR1 and CDR2: MNHEY and SMNVEV (reference sequence). CDR3 DNA sequence: TGTGCCAGCAGCTCCCGCCCGGGACTAGTCGTCGATGAGCAGTTCTTC. It encodes CASSSRPGLVVDEQFF.

This clone was found once. The gene calls are TRBV9 and TRBJ2-3; D not certain. With 0 bases removed from V and 3 bases from J, the gap between germline ends came to 11 bases. The CDR3 runs to 15 residues. Germline V gene lookup returns CDR1 SGDLS and CDR2 YYNGEE. Here the CDR3 reads CASSVDVESTDTQYF. In DNA, the CDR3 is TGTGCCAGCAGCGTAGATGTAGAATCAACAGATACGCAGTATTTT.

V is TRBV9 and J is TRBJ2-1, with 11 bases fitting TRBD2. Germline-derived CDR1 and CDR2 are SGDLS and YYNGEE. The V gene end was trimmed by 4 bases and the J gene end by 5 bases; junction bases not matched to a gene: 11. This CDR3 spans 17 amino acids. The CDR3 sequence: CASSPSGTSGIDNEQFF. The CDR3 nucleotides are TGTGCCAGCAGCCCTTCGGGGACTAGCGGTATCGACAATGAGCAGTTCTTC.

The chain couples TRBV30 to TRBJ1-2, with D unresolved. V was shortened by 0 bases and J by 4 bases, with 12 bases between the two germline ends. Per germline, CDR1 GTSNPN and CDR2 SVGIG (reference sequence). The CDR3 runs to 14 residues. In DNA form, the CDR3 reads TGTGCCTGGAGTGTTGTACTTACTAGCTATGGCTACACCTTC. This sequence encodes CAWSVVLTSYGYTF.

This chain joins TRBV4-3 and TRBJ2-7, with 9 bases matching TRBD1. Germline-derived CDR1 and CDR2 are LGHNA and YSLEER. The CDR3 consists of 16 residues. J lost 1 base, V lost 4 bases, and 8 bases had no gene match. CDR3 sequence reads: CASSREGGQGSYEQYF. The CDR3 bases are TGCGCCAGCAGCCGTGAGGGCGGACAGGGGTCCTACGAGCAGTACTTC.

This clone appeared once. V gene TRBV6-5 combines with J gene TRBJ1-2; perhaps TRBD1 as D (5 bases). Trimming stripped 2 bases from V and 5 bases from J, with 15 bases between. The CDR3 has 15 amino acids. Germline loops: CDR1 MNHEY, CDR2 SVGAGI. The CDR3 nucleotides are TGTGCCAGCAGTTACCCGGGACGGGGGATATATGGCTACACCTTC. It is translated as CASSYPGRGIYGYTF.

The chain carries TRBV11-3 and TRBJ2-1, with TRBD2 matching over 8 bases. Losses at the gene ends were 2 bases for V and 9 bases for J; bases not matched to a gene: 9. Germline V gene data show CDR1 as SGHNT and CDR2 as YENEEA. The CDR3 extends over 15 amino acids. The CDR3 sequence is CASSLLTSARGEQFF. For the CDR3, the DNA is TGTGCCAGCAGCTTATTGACTAGCGCCCGGGGTGAGCAGTTCTTC.

The chain employs TRBV28 and TRBJ1-4; maybe TRBD1 (5 bases). Germline CDR1 MDHEN, CDR2 SYDVKM. Trimming shortened V by 8 bases and J by 4 bases, and 8 bases separated the two germline ends. CDR3 length: 12 residues. The CDR3 loop reads CASSTVNEKLFF. The CDR3 DNA reads as TGTGCCAGCTCGACAGTTAATGAAAAACTGTTTTTT.

The chain combines TRBV7-9 with TRBJ2-5; D not certain. V was pared by 5 bases and J by 7 bases, with 8 bases between. The CDR3 covers 11 residues. CDR1 SEHNR and CDR2 FQNEAQ come from the germline V gene (reference sequence). In DNA form, the CDR3 reads TGTGCCAGCAGCCGCACTGGGACCCAGTACTTC. This gives the protein CASSRTGTQYF. Together with reference TRBV7-9 and TRBJ2-5, the CDR3 gives the full variable domain: DTGVSQNPRHKITKRGQNVTFRCDPISEHNRLYWYRQTLGQGPEFLTYFQNEAQLEKSRLLSDRFSAERPKGSFSTLEIQRTEQGDSAMYLCASSRTGTQYFGPGTRLLVL.

This clone was recorded once. An end of the junction differs from the germline gene, which may be a read error. The rearrangement joins TRBV5-1 to TRBJ2-2; D is perhaps TRBD2 (6 bases). This CDR3 has 15 residues. Germline CDR1 is SGHRS and CDR2 is YFSETQ. The CDR3 region is CASRLGTVNTGELFF. The CDR3 coding sequence is TGCGCCAGCAGGTTGGGGACTGTGAACACCGGGGAGCTGTTTTTT.

The chain carries TRBV19 and TRBJ2-1, with a tentative D call TRBD2 (6 bases). CDR1 is LNHDA and CDR2 is SQIVND in the germline V gene (reference sequence). The CDR3 is 15 amino acids. The V and J ends lost 5 bases and 4 bases respectively, with 15 bases between them. This CDR3 is CASSPSSGPYNEQFF. The CDR3 region has the DNA TGTGCCAGTAGTCCGAGTAGCGGCCCTTACAATGAGCAGTTCTTC.

The chain combines TRBV6-1 with TRBJ2-7, with D perhaps matching TRBD2 (6 bases). Germline loops: CDR1 MNHNS, CDR2 SASEGT. V was clipped by 2 bases and J by 0 bases, with 11 bases between them. The CDR3 sequence is 15 residues long. The CDR3 region is CASSELAGSSYEQYF. The CDR3 DNA sequence: TGTGCCAGCAGTGAATTGGCGGGAAGCTCCTACGAGCAGTACTTC.

The chain has TRBV5-5 and TRBJ1-2; D ambiguous. From germline, CDR1 is SGHKS and CDR2 YYEKEE (reference sequence). The CDR3 covers 14 residues. V was pared by 2 bases and J by 0 bases, with 8 bases between. Here the CDR3 reads CASSLAGANYGYTF. The CDR3 nucleotides are TGTGCCAGCAGCTTAGCCGGAGCTAACTATGGCTACACCTTC. Full variable domain (missing parts from reference TRBV5-5 and TRBJ1-2): DAGVTQSPTHLIKTRGQQVTLRCSPISGHKSVSWYQQVLGQGPQFIFQYYEKEERGRGNFPDRFSARQFPNYSSELNVNALLLGDSALYLCASSLAGANYGYTFGSGTRLTVV.

The chain combines TRBV9 with TRBJ1-3; 7 bases line up with TRBD1. The CDR3 sequence is 13 residues long. Germline values: CDR1 SGDLS, CDR2 YYNGEE. Trimming took 3 bases from V and 4 from J; bases not matched to a gene: 1. CDR3 sequence reads: CASSADRGNTIYF. In DNA, the CDR3 is TGTGCCAGCAGCGCGGACAGGGGAAACACCATATATTTT. The full variable domain, rest sourced from reference TRBV9 and TRBJ1-3, is DSGVTQTPKHLITATGQRVTLRCSPRSGDLSVYWYQQSLDQGLQFLIQYYNGEERAKGNILERFSAQQFPDLHSELNLSSLELGDSALYFCASSADRGNTIYFGEGSWLTVV.

This rearrangement joins TRBV27 to TRBJ1-5, with D possibly matching TRBD1 (5 bases). CDR1 and CDR2 (germline): MNHEY, SMNVEV (reference sequence). This CDR3 is built from 14 residues. Trimming cost V 2 bases and J 6 bases, with 11 bases left between them. The DNA of the CDR3 is TGTGCCAGCAGTTTAGCTAGGAGGGGTCAGCCCCAGCATTTT. Translation: CASSLARRGQPQHF.

This CDR3 reads CASEGQASNQPQHF. CDR3 bases: TGTGCCAGCGAAGGACAGGCCAGCAATCAGCCCCAGCATTTT. This chain connects TRBV2 to TRBJ1-5, with 7 bases matching TRBD1. Germline loops: CDR1 SNHLY, CDR2 FYNNEI. The CDR3 contains 14 residues. The V segment lost 8 bases and the J segment 1 base; nucleotides outside the gene matches: 5.

This chain links TRBV4-3 with TRBJ2-3; 9 bases match TRBD2. Germline V lookup: CDR1 LGHNA, CDR2 YSLEER. The V segment lost 2 bases and the J segment 6 bases; nucleotides outside the gene matches: 9. The CDR3 covers 16 residues. In nucleotides, the CDR3 is TGCGCCAGCAGCCAAAATACGGGACTAGCTCAGGATACGCAGTATTTT. Amino acids: CASSQNTGLAQDTQYF.

The CDR3 protein is CASSQVPAGTYNEQFF. CDR3 nucleotides: TGCGCCAGCAGCCAAGTTCCAGCGGGGACCTACAATGAGCAGTTCTTC. V usage is TRBV4-1 and J usage is TRBJ2-1; 7 bases match TRBD2. Germline loops: CDR1 MGHRA, CDR2 YSYEKL. The CDR3 extends over 16 amino acids. V trimming: 1 base; J trimming: 2 bases; junction bases outside the gene matches: 5.

The rearrangement joins TRBV2 to TRBJ1-4, with 9 bases matching TRBD1. CDR3 length: 15 residues. V lost 3 bases, J lost 7 bases, and 6 bases stayed unmatched. Germline CDR1 is SNHLY and CDR2 is FYNNEI. CDR3 in DNA: TGTGCCAGCAGTGAGTTGGGACAGGGAGGTGAAAAACTGTTTTTT. Translated: CASSELGQGGEKLFF. The whole variable domain, filled in from reference TRBV2 and TRBJ1-4, reads EPEVTQTPSHQVTQMGQEVILRCVPISNHLYFYWYRQILGQKVEFLVSFYNNEISEKSEIFDDQFSVERPDGSNFTLKIRSTKLEDSAMYFCASSELGQGGEKLFFGSGTQLSVL.

V gene TRBV9 combines with J gene TRBJ2-5, with TRBD2 matching over 9 bases. The CDR3 has 15 residues. With 2 bases clipped from V and 4 bases from J, the junction kept 6 bases outside the gene matches. From germline, CDR1 is SGDLS and CDR2 YYNGEE. The CDR3 here is CASSVGLARAETQYF. In DNA, the CDR3 is TGTGCCAGCAGCGTCGGACTAGCGCGGGCAGAGACCCAGTACTTC. Full variable domain (rest looked up from reference TRBV9 and TRBJ2-5): DSGVTQTPKHLITATGQRVTLRCSPRSGDLSVYWYQQSLDQGLQFLIQYYNGEERAKGNILERFSAQQFPDLHSELNLSSLELGDSALYFCASSVGLARAETQYFGPGTRLLVL.

The rearrangement links TRBV7-2 to TRBJ2-1, with 10 bases that match TRBD2. Germline-derived CDR1 and CDR2 are SGHTA and FQGNSA. The V gene end was trimmed by 1 base and the J gene end by 8 bases; junction bases not matched to a gene: 8. There are 16 residues in the CDR3. The CDR3 protein is CASSLESSGSRYEQFF. CDR3 nucleotides: TGTGCCAGCAGCTTAGAATCTAGCGGGAGTAGGTATGAGCAGTTCTTC. The full variable domain, in which reference TRBV7-2 and TRBJ2-1 provide the parts outside the CDR3, is GAGVSQSPSNKVTEKGKDVELRCDPISGHTALYWYRQSLGQGLEFLIYFQGNSAPDKSGLPSDRFSAERTGGSVSTLTIQRTQQEDSAVYLCASSLESSGSRYEQFFGPGTRLTVL.

The chain joins TRBV15 to TRBJ1-3; TRBD1 aligns across 7 bases. Germline lookup yields CDR1 LNHNV and CDR2 YYDKDF (reference sequence). CDR3 length: 16 amino acids. V shed 3 bases, J shed 4 bases, and the junction held 9 bases outside the gene matches. The CDR3 here is CATSSGFTGVGNTIYF. The DNA for the CDR3 is TGTGCCACCAGCAGTGGATTCACAGGGGTAGGAAACACCATATATTTT.

This clone was counted once. The chain joins TRBV7-9 to TRBJ2-5; tentative D call: TRBD1 (6 bases). Germline V lookup: CDR1 SEHNR, CDR2 FQNEAQ (reference sequence). There are 14 residues in the CDR3. The V end lost 5 bases, the J end lost 5 bases, and 15 bases lay between the germline ends. CDR3 sequence reads: CASSPKGGGETQYF. CDR3 bases: TGTGCCAGCAGCCCAAAAGGGGGTGGGGAGACCCAGTACTTC.

The CDR3 bases are TGCGCCAGCAGCCCGGCGGGTGGAAACACCATATATTTT. Translating it yields CASSPAGGNTIYF. The V call is TRBV5-1, the J call TRBJ1-3; no reliable D call. Germline loops: CDR1 SGHRS, CDR2 YFSETQ. V was clipped by 4 bases and J by 3 bases, with 8 bases between them. This CDR3 spans 13 amino acids. Full variable domain (missing parts from reference TRBV5-1 and TRBJ1-3): KAGVTQTPRYLIKTRGQQVTLSCSPISGHRSVSWYQQTPGQGLQFLFEYFSETQRNKGNFPGRFSGRQFSNSRSEMNVSTLELGDSALYLCASSPAGGNTIYFGEGSWLTVV.

This chain links TRBV7-2 with TRBJ1-3; TRBD1 is a possible D gene (5 bases). The V end was cut by 3 bases, the J end by 0 bases, with 15 bases between. CDR1 and CDR2 (germline): SGHTA, FQGNSA. This CDR3 region has 17 residues. CDR3 coding DNA: TGTGCCAGCAGCTTCGGGGGGGGACGAAGCTCTGGAAACACCATATATTTT. Its translation: CASSFGGGRSSGNTIYF. The variable domain in full, with the rest retrieved from reference TRBV7-2 and TRBJ1-3, is GAGVSQSPSNKVTEKGKDVELRCDPISGHTALYWYRQSLGQGLEFLIYFQGNSAPDKSGLPSDRFSAERTGGSVSTLTIQRTQQEDSAVYLCASSFGGGRSSGNTIYFGEGSWLTVV.